One T cell receptor (beta chain) is described in this entry. These data belong to a study of T cells after somatic rescue of genetic block. Some clones are missing from TCRdb's copy, which holds only in-frame ones; the method was immunoSEQ multiplex PCR. The sample records more than 65,000 clones, approximately 91% being singletons. From germline, CDR1 is MNHEY and CDR2 SMNVEV (reference sequence). The V gene lost 3 bases and the J gene lost 2 bases, with 10 bases spanning the gap. The CDR3 is 14 residues long. The V call is TRBV27, the J call TRBJ1-2; the D gene is possibly TRBD1 (5 bases). This TCR was recovered from a man between 25 and 39 years old. Sequencing was done on a sample of peripheral blood mononuclear cells (PBMCs). This chain's CDR3 is CASSLRGFNYGYTF. In DNA form, the CDR3 reads TGTGCCAGCAGTTTGAGGGGATTCAACTATGGCTACACCTTC.